This is a list of T cell receptor beta chains from one sample in a study. TCRdb keeps only in-frame clones here, not all; method: immunoSEQ multiplex PCR. Seen here are tens of thousands of clones, approximately 93% observed once, and the top ten hold roughly a tenth. The sequencing input was PBMCs. The receptors here all came from a man in his forties with rheumatoid arthritis. Each CDR3 is given without its conserved first and last residue. Fields, in order: D gene, J gene, clone size, V gene, CDR3 protein. The D gene is left open where the match is weak. Rows may omit the clone size; those that give it use once, few, many or a size class.

d_gene: TRBD1; j_gene: TRBJ1-2; abundance: NA; v_gene: TRBV2; CDR3aa: ASKRTGGGYGYT
d_gene: NA; j_gene: TRBJ2-3; abundance: NA; v_gene: TRBV18; CDR3aa: ASSPLGAPADTQY
d_gene: NA; j_gene: TRBJ1-1; abundance: NA; v_gene: TRBV3-1/TRBV3-2; CDR3aa: ASSLGGGGHTEAF
d_gene: NA; j_gene: TRBJ1-2; abundance: NA; v_gene: TRBV7-3; CDR3aa: ASSAGAGPYGYT
d_gene: NA; j_gene: TRBJ1-5; abundance: NA; v_gene: TRBV24-1; CDR3aa: ATSAGTSVAGQPQH
d_gene: NA; j_gene: TRBJ1-5; abundance: NA; v_gene: TRBV18; CDR3aa: ASSGSGNQPQH
d_gene: TRBD1; j_gene: TRBJ2-3; abundance: NA; v_gene: TRBV5-4; CDR3aa: ASSSRTGGPHTDTQY
d_gene: TRBD1; j_gene: TRBJ1-5; abundance: NA; v_gene: TRBV18; CDR3aa: ASSPNEPGQRNQPQH
d_gene: NA; j_gene: TRBJ1-2; abundance: NA; v_gene: TRBV19; CDR3aa: ASTLKTGGGNYGYT
d_gene: NA; j_gene: TRBJ1-4; abundance: NA; v_gene: TRBV6-5; CDR3aa: ASRVEFNEKLF
d_gene: NA; j_gene: TRBJ2-2; abundance: NA; v_gene: TRBV7-8; CDR3aa: ASSLGTVNTGELF
d_gene: TRBD1; j_gene: TRBJ2-1; abundance: NA; v_gene: TRBV18; CDR3aa: ASSPLGTGYNEQF
d_gene: TRBD1; j_gene: TRBJ2-5; abundance: NA; v_gene: TRBV11-2; CDR3aa: ASSFSGTGGETQY
d_gene: NA; j_gene: TRBJ1-5; abundance: NA; v_gene: TRBV27; CDR3aa: ASKDRWTNQPQH
d_gene: NA; j_gene: TRBJ2-3; abundance: NA; v_gene: TRBV5-6; CDR3aa: ASSLTPRGTQY
d_gene: TRBD1; j_gene: TRBJ2-7; abundance: NA; v_gene: TRBV6-5; CDR3aa: ASSLGQDLYEQY
d_gene: NA; j_gene: TRBJ1-1; abundance: NA; v_gene: TRBV18; CDR3aa: ASSPLSGDTEAF
d_gene: TRBD1; j_gene: TRBJ2-7; abundance: once; v_gene: TRBV27; CDR3aa: ASSLSRDRGHEQY
d_gene: NA; j_gene: TRBJ1-5; abundance: once; v_gene: TRBV27; CDR3aa: ASRQTGLAINQPQH
d_gene: NA; j_gene: TRBJ2-1; abundance: NA; v_gene: TRBV27; CDR3aa: ASTPRLISYNEQF
d_gene: TRBD2; j_gene: TRBJ2-1; abundance: NA; v_gene: TRBV4-1; CDR3aa: ASSLGTSGGAWVYNEQF
d_gene: NA; j_gene: TRBJ1-3; abundance: NA; v_gene: TRBV5-1; CDR3aa: ASSPQDSSGNTIY
d_gene: NA; j_gene: TRBJ2-3; abundance: NA; v_gene: TRBV24-1; CDR3aa: ATSDLGSGTASDTQY
d_gene: TRBD2; j_gene: TRBJ2-7; abundance: NA; v_gene: TRBV7-2; CDR3aa: ASSLTSGAYEQY
d_gene: TRBD2; j_gene: TRBJ2-7; abundance: NA; v_gene: TRBV30; CDR3aa: AWSVGLAGPEQY
d_gene: NA; j_gene: TRBJ1-1; abundance: NA; v_gene: TRBV29-1; CDR3aa: SAGGRVSDTEAF
d_gene: TRBD1; j_gene: TRBJ2-7; abundance: NA; v_gene: TRBV7-8; CDR3aa: ASSLTGQGVFRGSYEQY
d_gene: NA; j_gene: TRBJ2-2; abundance: NA; v_gene: TRBV11-2; CDR3aa: ASSLEQLAWNTGELF
d_gene: TRBD1; j_gene: TRBJ1-1; abundance: NA; v_gene: TRBV4-3; CDR3aa: ASSQYGTGRAEAF
d_gene: NA; j_gene: TRBJ2-7; abundance: NA; v_gene: TRBV3-1/TRBV3-2; CDR3aa: ASSQDRDNTYEQY
d_gene: TRBD2; j_gene: TRBJ2-3; abundance: NA; v_gene: TRBV19; CDR3aa: ASSRRREVADTQY
d_gene: NA; j_gene: TRBJ1-1; abundance: NA; v_gene: TRBV10-3; CDR3aa: AISESRRSETEAF
d_gene: TRBD2; j_gene: TRBJ2-3; abundance: NA; v_gene: TRBV4-1; CDR3aa: ASSTSGRGTDTQY
d_gene: TRBD2; j_gene: TRBJ2-7; abundance: NA; v_gene: TRBV5-6; CDR3aa: ASSFQERGATEQY
d_gene: NA; j_gene: TRBJ2-5; abundance: NA; v_gene: TRBV9; CDR3aa: ASSSRAGGETQY
d_gene: NA; j_gene: TRBJ2-7; abundance: NA; v_gene: TRBV10-1; CDR3aa: ASSENAQSYEQY
d_gene: NA; j_gene: TRBJ2-5; abundance: once; v_gene: TRBV6-6; CDR3aa: ASSPPRPQETQY
d_gene: NA; j_gene: TRBJ2-2; abundance: NA; v_gene: TRBV5-5; CDR3aa: ASSLDGGHTGELF
d_gene: NA; j_gene: TRBJ1-1; abundance: NA; v_gene: TRBV10-1; CDR3aa: ASSPGQTTEAF
d_gene: TRBD2; j_gene: TRBJ2-5; abundance: NA; v_gene: TRBV7-2; CDR3aa: ASSLGGGRGETQY
d_gene: TRBD1; j_gene: TRBJ1-4; abundance: NA; v_gene: TRBV28; CDR3aa: ASRGQGFEKLF
d_gene: NA; j_gene: TRBJ2-3; abundance: NA; v_gene: TRBV5-8; CDR3aa: ASSLEAPSWGTDTQY
d_gene: NA; j_gene: TRBJ2-7; abundance: NA; v_gene: TRBV20-1; CDR3aa: SAWDNHEQY
d_gene: TRBD1; j_gene: TRBJ2-7; abundance: NA; v_gene: TRBV4-2; CDR3aa: ASSQGTGGYSYEQY
d_gene: NA; j_gene: TRBJ2-7; abundance: NA; v_gene: TRBV30; CDR3aa: AWSPDSLREQY
d_gene: TRBD2; j_gene: TRBJ2-3; abundance: NA; v_gene: TRBV7-9; CDR3aa: ASSTQLGLAITDTQY
d_gene: TRBD1; j_gene: TRBJ2-1; abundance: NA; v_gene: TRBV5-8; CDR3aa: ASSESGTGYEQF
d_gene: NA; j_gene: TRBJ2-2; abundance: NA; v_gene: TRBV14; CDR3aa: ASSHYRVTGELF
d_gene: TRBD2; j_gene: TRBJ2-7; abundance: NA; v_gene: TRBV6-5; CDR3aa: ASSRGASSYEQY
d_gene: NA; j_gene: TRBJ1-2; abundance: NA; v_gene: TRBV9; CDR3aa: ASSVDGGNYGYT
d_gene: NA; j_gene: TRBJ2-7; abundance: NA; v_gene: TRBV4-1; CDR3aa: ASSHRSQGGEQY
d_gene: TRBD1; j_gene: TRBJ1-5; abundance: NA; v_gene: TRBV4-1; CDR3aa: ASSQEGTGNSNQPQH
d_gene: NA; j_gene: TRBJ2-1; abundance: NA; v_gene: TRBV7-2; CDR3aa: ASSLAAATFGRNEQF
d_gene: TRBD2; j_gene: TRBJ2-5; abundance: NA; v_gene: TRBV2; CDR3aa: ATSGASGGQETQY
d_gene: NA; j_gene: TRBJ1-1; abundance: NA; v_gene: TRBV11-3; CDR3aa: ASSLGVGEAF
d_gene: TRBD2; j_gene: TRBJ2-5; abundance: NA; v_gene: TRBV3-1/TRBV3-2; CDR3aa: ASSQAGTMAQY
d_gene: NA; j_gene: TRBJ2-7; abundance: NA; v_gene: TRBV6-2/TRBV6-3; CDR3aa: ASSYPSAGKYEQY
d_gene: NA; j_gene: TRBJ1-2; abundance: once; v_gene: TRBV19; CDR3aa: ASSIPDSGGYT
d_gene: NA; j_gene: TRBJ1-3; abundance: NA; v_gene: TRBV7-8; CDR3aa: ASSLQLTRTSGNTIY
d_gene: NA; j_gene: TRBJ2-7; abundance: hyperexpanded; v_gene: TRBV3-1/TRBV3-2; CDR3aa: ASSPKFYGPVYEQY